The 20 T cell receptor beta chains listed next were all sequenced from one sample in a study of shared clonotypes between healthy human individuals. Libraries were prepared by immunoSEQ multiplex PCR; TCRdb keeps only in-frame clonotypes and omits some of them. The sample lists roughly 2.5 million clones; about 92% were seen once. The sequenced sample consisted of naive CD4+ T cells sorted from blood. Subset here: CD45RA+ positively selected. These TCRs come from a man aged 18 to 30 in good health.

The chain joins TRBV21-1 to TRBJ2-7; TRBD2, the table's D call, lacks a check against the DNA. TRBV21-1 is a known pseudogene. The CDR3 is made up of 15 amino acids. The CDR3 DNA sequence: TGTGCCAGCAGCCGTTTGGTCGTGAGGGCCCACGAGCAGTACTTC. This sequence encodes CASSRLVVRAHEQYF.

The chain links TRBV7-2 to TRBJ1-1; D remains ambiguous. The CDR3 totals 13 residues. The germline V gene has CDR1 SGHTA and CDR2 FQGNSA. With 3 bases removed from V and 9 bases from J, the gap between germline ends came to 14 bases. The CDR3 protein is CASSFGPVGKAFF. In DNA, the CDR3 is TGTGCCAGCAGCTTCGGTCCTGTGGGTAAAGCTTTCTTT. Full variable domain (missing parts from reference TRBV7-2 and TRBJ1-1): GAGVSQSPSNKVTEKGKDVELRCDPISGHTALYWYRQSLGQGLEFLIYFQGNSAPDKSGLPSDRFSAERTGGSVSTLTIQRTQQEDSAVYLCASSFGPVGKAFFGQGTRLTVV.

The V call is TRBV6-1, the J call TRBJ2-7; TRBD1 aligns across 8 bases. The V gene's germline CDR1 is MNHNS and CDR2 SASEGT. The CDR3 contains 16 residues. The V and J ends lost 4 bases and 0 bases, in that order; junction bases with no gene match: 8. The CDR3, as DNA: TGTGCCAGCAGTGGGGGGGACAGGTTGGGCTCCTACGAGCAGTACTTC. Amino acid sequence: CASSGGDRLGSYEQYF.

The chain combines TRBV5-1 with TRBJ2-7; 9 bases are a match to TRBD1. Germline assignment: CDR1 SGHRS and CDR2 YFSETQ. The ends lost 4 bases at V and 4 bases at J; junction bases unmatched: 3. The CDR3 has 13 residues. The CDR3 protein is CASSQTGGYEQYF. CDR3 in DNA: TGCGCCAGCAGCCAGACAGGGGGTTACGAGCAGTACTTC.

The V call is TRBV27, the J call TRBJ2-7, with TRBD2 matching 7 bases. This CDR3 region has 13 residues. Germline CDR1 and CDR2: MNHEY and SMNVEV (reference sequence). With 5 bases clipped from V and 6 bases from J, the junction kept 7 bases outside the gene matches. The CDR3 protein is CASSPRLASEQYF. CDR3 nucleotide sequence: TGTGCCAGCAGTCCTAGACTAGCTAGCGAGCAGTACTTC.

This clone appeared a few times. This CDR3 is also generated by other DNA sequences in the sample. The chain is built from TRBV28 and TRBJ1-1; D is unresolved. V gave up 6 bases and J gave up 0 bases, with 11 bases separating them. The CDR3 is made up of 14 amino acids. From germline, CDR1 is MDHEN and CDR2 SYDVKM. The CDR3 coding sequence is TGTGCCAGCAGCTTAGCAGGTATGAACACTGAAGCTTTCTTT. Its protein product is CASSLAGMNTEAFF.

The chain joins TRBV6-5 to TRBJ2-7; TRBD2 is a possible D gene (5 bases). V was trimmed by 0 bases and J by 7 bases, leaving 19 bases between them. Germline V gives CDR1 MNHEY, CDR2 SVGAGI. This CDR3 is 16 amino acids long. The CDR3 loop reads CASSYSGETGVGEQYF. The CDR3 nucleotides read TGTGCCAGCAGTTACTCGGGAGAGACTGGGGTTGGGGAGCAGTACTTC.

As for this clone: Other DNA sequences from this sample encode an identical CDR3 as well. The chain recombines TRBV5-1 with TRBJ1-6; possibly TRBD1 for D (6 bases). Trimming removed 2 bases at V and 5 bases at J, with 11 bases between. The V gene's germline CDR1 is SGHRS and CDR2 YFSETQ. There are 15 residues in the CDR3. CDR3 protein: CASSLAGGDNSPLHF. CDR3 DNA: TGCGCCAGCAGCTTAGCCGGGGGCGATAATTCACCCCTCCACTTT. The full variable domain, in which reference TRBV5-1 and TRBJ1-6 provide the parts outside the CDR3, is KAGVTQTPRYLIKTRGQQVTLSCSPISGHRSVSWYQQTPGQGLQFLFEYFSETQRNKGNFPGRFSGRQFSNSRSEMNVSTLELGDSALYLCASSLAGGDNSPLHFGNGTRLTVT.

This clone was recorded a few times. The gene calls are TRBV29-1 and TRBJ1-1; no firm D call. This CDR3 is built from 11 residues. Trimming removed 0 bases from V and 8 bases from J, with 7 bases in between. CDR1 SQVTM and CDR2 ANQGSEA come from the germline V gene. DNA for the CDR3: TGCAGCGTTGAAGAATCAACAGAAGCTTTCTTT. It encodes CSVEESTEAFF.

The chain carries TRBV5-1 and TRBJ2-2; perhaps TRBD1 as D (6 bases). Germline V gene lookup returns CDR1 SGHRS and CDR2 YFSETQ. The CDR3 is made up of 13 amino acids. V lost 4 bases and J lost 6, with 10 bases in between. The CDR3: CASSRQDPGELFF. CDR3 nucleotide sequence: TGCGCCAGCAGCCGACAGGACCCCGGGGAGCTGTTTTTT.

V gene TRBV19 combines with J gene TRBJ1-2, with D perhaps TRBD1 (6 bases). Germline V lookup: CDR1 LNHDA, CDR2 SQIVND (reference sequence). The CDR3 length is 12 residues. V was trimmed by 5 bases and J by 8 bases, leaving 12 bases between them. CDR3 sequence reads: CASSLYRDGYTF. The CDR3 DNA reads as TGTGCCAGTAGTCTTTACAGGGACGGCTACACCTTC.

V usage is TRBV5-5 and J usage is TRBJ1-4; no clear D. V shed 1 base and J shed 8 bases, with 18 bases lying between them. Germline CDR1 reads SGHKS; CDR2 reads YYEKEE (reference sequence). This CDR3 comprises 16 residues. CDR3 nucleotides: TGTGCCAGCAGCTTGCGGGGAACCGAATTATCCGAAAAACTGTTTTTT. This translates into CASSLRGTELSEKLFF.

This clone was observed a handful of times. V and J are TRBV4-2 and TRBJ1-6; 10 nucleotides line up with TRBD1. The germline V gene encodes CDR1 LGHNA and CDR2 YNFKEQ. CDR3 size: 17 residues. The ends lost 0 bases at V and 9 bases at J; junction bases unmatched: 8. The CDR3 nucleotides read TGTGCCAGCAGCCAAGAGGTGGGGGACAGGGGTCCTTCACCCCTCCACTTT. Its translation is CASSQEVGDRGPSPLHF.

This clone was seen just once. The chain recombines TRBV7-8 with TRBJ2-5; D remains ambiguous. The CDR3 extends over 11 amino acids. Per germline, CDR1 SGHVS and CDR2 FQNEAQ. V dropped 7 bases and J dropped 4 bases, with 7 bases sitting between them. The CDR3 spells CASTGRETQYF. The CDR3 DNA reads TGTGCCAGCACGGGTCGAGAGACCCAGTACTTC.

This clone has only one observation. The gene calls are TRBV2 and TRBJ2-5, with TRBD2 as a possible D gene (5 bases). The V and J ends lost 6 bases and 4 bases respectively, with 9 bases between them. The CDR3 loop spans 12 amino acids. Germline V lookup: CDR1 SNHLY, CDR2 FYNNEI. This chain's CDR3 is CASRRVGETQYF. The CDR3 DNA is TGTGCCAGCAGGAGGGTGGGAGAGACCCAGTACTTC. Full variable domain (rest looked up from reference TRBV2 and TRBJ2-5): EPEVTQTPSHQVTQMGQEVILRCVPISNHLYFYWYRQILGQKVEFLVSFYNNEISEKSEIFDDQFSVERPDGSNFTLKIRSTKLEDSAMYFCASRRVGETQYFGPGTRLLVL.

The chain links TRBV4-3 to TRBJ2-3; 10 bases match TRBD2. Germline V gives CDR1 LGHNA, CDR2 YSLEER. The CDR3 sequence is 16 residues long. The junction had 4 bases not matched to a gene; V was cut back by 3 bases and J by 1 base. CDR3: CASSQVGLAGTDTQYF. The CDR3 DNA reads as TGCGCCAGCAGCCAGGTCGGACTAGCGGGCACAGATACGCAGTATTTT.

The chain employs TRBV7-2 and TRBJ2-2; D not resolved. Germline assignment: CDR1 SGHTA and CDR2 FQGNSA. The CDR3 covers 14 residues. V dropped 1 base and J dropped 5 bases, with 8 bases sitting between them. DNA for the CDR3: TGTGCCAGCAGCTTAGGATTTAAAACCGGGGAGCTGTTTTTT. Translating it yields CASSLGFKTGELFF.

The chain links TRBV7-9 to TRBJ2-1, with 7 nucleotides matching TRBD1. The CDR3 is 17 amino acids. The V gene's germline CDR1 is SEHNR and CDR2 FQNEAQ (reference sequence). V lost 5 bases and J lost 0; bases outside the gene matches: 10. The CDR3 region is CASSIYRGDSSYNEQFF. The CDR3 bases are TGTGCCAGCAGCATTTACAGGGGAGACAGCTCCTACAATGAGCAGTTCTTC.

The rearrangement joins TRBV6-1 to TRBJ1-5; D uncertain. The CDR3 sequence is 14 residues long. Per the germline V gene, CDR1 is MNHNS and CDR2 is SASEGT. Between the trimmed V and J ends, which lost 3 bases and 6 bases, there was a span of 12 bases. This chain's CDR3 is CASSEYVGLQPQHF. For the CDR3, the DNA is TGTGCCAGCAGTGAGTACGTCGGACTTCAGCCCCAGCATTTT.

This chain uses TRBV11-2 with TRBJ1-1; the D gene is possibly TRBD1 (5 bases). Trimming left V 5 bases short and J 1 base short, with 14 bases between. This CDR3 has 15 residues. Germline CDR1 SGHAT, CDR2 FQNNGV. CDR3 amino acids: CASSGWDQGNTEAFF. Here the CDR3 DNA reads TGTGCCAGCAGCGGATGGGACCAAGGGAACACTGAAGCTTTCTTT.